The next 23 T cell receptor beta chains were all read from a single sample in a study of blood T cell repertoires in COVID-19. Method: immunoSEQ multiplex PCR; TCRdb's copy keeps in-frame clones and lacks some. The sample contains 99,000 or so clones, roughly 80% of which appear only once. Specimen: peripheral blood. Receptor source: an elderly woman with acute or convalescent COVID-19.

The chain is built from TRBV2 and TRBJ2-4, with 9 positions matching TRBD1. The CDR3 is made up of 18 amino acids. With 6 bases clipped from V and 0 bases from J, the junction kept 12 bases outside the gene matches. Germline CDR1 is SNHLY and CDR2 is FYNNEI. In DNA, the CDR3 is TGTGCCAGCAGGCTGGGACAGGGACTATTTGCAGCCAAAAACATTCAGTACTTC. Residues: CASRLGQGLFAAKNIQYF. Looking up the rest from reference TRBV2 and TRBJ2-4 gives the full variable domain: EPEVTQTPSHQVTQMGQEVILRCVPISNHLYFYWYRQILGQKVEFLVSFYNNEISEKSEIFDDQFSVERPDGSNFTLKIRSTKLEDSAMYFCASRLGQGLFAAKNIQYFGAGTRLSVL.

This sequence joins TRBV3-1 (or the pseudogene TRBV3-2) and TRBJ2-2; D is ambiguous. The CDR3 length is 14 residues. Germline V lookup: CDR1 LGHDT, CDR2 YNNKEL (reference sequence). The V end lost 1 base, the J end lost 8 bases, and 11 bases lay between the germline ends. CDR3 sequence: CASSQATFRGELFF. Written as DNA, the CDR3 is TGTGCCAGCAGCCAAGCGACTTTTAGGGGGGAGCTGTTTTTT.

The V and J genes are TRBV7-2 and TRBJ2-2, with unresolved D. The V gene lost 2 bases and the J gene lost 3 bases, with 10 bases spanning the gap. CDR1 and CDR2 from the germline V gene are SGHTA and FQGNSA. The CDR3 runs to 15 residues. The CDR3 spells CASSLRRVDTGELFF. In DNA, the CDR3 is TGTGCCAGCAGCTTACGTCGGGTTGACACCGGGGAGCTGTTTTTT.

The chain couples TRBV18 to TRBJ2-1; 11 bases map to TRBD2. CDR3 length: 14 amino acids. V lost 6 bases, J lost 5 bases, and 3 bases stayed unmatched. From germline, CDR1 is KGHSH and CDR2 LQKENI. The chain's CDR3 is CASSASGRNNEQFF. The CDR3 DNA is TGTGCCAGCTCCGCTAGCGGGAGGAACAATGAGCAGTTCTTC.

The chain links TRBV4-3 to TRBJ1-2; D is undetermined. Germline V lookup: CDR1 LGHNA, CDR2 YSLEER. Trimming left V 1 base short and J 4 bases short, with 13 bases between. The CDR3 contains 15 residues. The CDR3 DNA is TGCGCCAGCAGCCAAGCCGCGGGTGCGTTCTATGGCTACACCTTC. As protein: CASSQAAGAFYGYTF.

The CDR3, as DNA: TGTGCTAGTGGAACCGGGGGCACTGAAGCTTTCTTT. This codes for CASGTGGTEAFF. The gene calls are TRBV12-5 and TRBJ1-1; weak D call: TRBD1 (5 bases). Looked up from germline, CDR1 is LGHNT and CDR2 is FRNRAP. V lost 6 bases and J lost 4, with 9 bases in between. The CDR3 is made up of 12 amino acids.

This rearrangement joins TRBV6-5 to TRBJ1-2; 7 bases agree with TRBD1. The germline V gene has CDR1 MNHEY and CDR2 SVGAGI. The V segment lost 3 bases and the J segment 8 bases; nucleotides outside the gene matches: 9. The CDR3 is 14 amino acids. The CDR3 sequence is CASSYRKGALGYTF. The DNA of the CDR3 is TGTGCCAGCAGTTATCGCAAGGGGGCGCTCGGCTACACCTTC.

V and J are TRBV28 and TRBJ2-5, with a tentative D call TRBD1 (6 bases). Germline V lookup: CDR1 MDHEN, CDR2 SYDVKM. The CDR3 is 13 residues long. V lost 1 base and J lost 4, with 7 bases in between. The CDR3 DNA reads as TGTGCCAGCAGTTTATCAGGGGCAGAGACCCAGTACTTC. Encoded protein: CASSLSGAETQYF.

V is TRBV5-6 and J is TRBJ2-2; D possibly corresponds to TRBD1 (5 bases). V lost 0 bases and J lost 2, with 11 bases in between. In germline, CDR1 is SGHDT, CDR2 YYEEEE. The CDR3 has 16 residues. Here the CDR3 reads CASSLVPGYNTGELFF. As DNA, the CDR3 is TGTGCCAGCAGCTTGGTACCAGGGTATAACACCGGGGAGCTGTTTTTT.

The V and J genes are TRBV7-9 and TRBJ2-5, with 7 bases identical to TRBD1. Germline trimming cut 2 bases from V and 5 bases from J; bases unmatched to any gene: 14. The CDR3 has 17 amino acids. The V gene's germline CDR1 is SEHNR and CDR2 FQNEAQ (reference sequence). DNA for the CDR3: TGTGCCAGCAGCTTAACAATGGGGGACAGCCGTCGGGAGACCCAGTACTTC. It specifies CASSLTMGDSRRETQYF.

The chain recombines TRBV5-1 with TRBJ1-1; no clear D gene. Germline assignment: CDR1 SGHRS and CDR2 YFSETQ. V shed 0 bases and J shed 4 bases, with 7 bases lying between them. This CDR3 region has 13 residues. CDR3 sequence reads: CASSLDLGTEAFF. The CDR3 nucleotides read TGCGCCAGCAGCTTGGATCTCGGCACTGAAGCTTTCTTT. The full variable domain, completed using reference TRBV5-1 and TRBJ1-1, is KAGVTQTPRYLIKTRGQQVTLSCSPISGHRSVSWYQQTPGQGLQFLFEYFSETQRNKGNFPGRFSGRQFSNSRSEMNVSTLELGDSALYLCASSLDLGTEAFFGQGTRLTVV.

The genes are TRBV10-3 and TRBJ1-1; 8 bases are a match to TRBD1. The CDR3 covers 14 residues. Losses at the gene ends were 10 bases for V and 4 bases for J; bases not matched to a gene: 11. Per germline, CDR1 ENHRY and CDR2 SYGVKD. Here the CDR3 DNA reads TGTGCCAGCAGCGTTCAGGGGGCGGGCACTGAAGCTTTCTTT. Translated: CASSVQGAGTEAFF.

This chain connects TRBV10-2 to TRBJ2-7; TRBD2 is a possible D gene (6 bases). CDR3 length equals 14 residues. V lost 6 bases to trimming and J lost 2 bases, with 14 bases between them. The V gene's germline CDR1 is WSHSY and CDR2 SAAADI. This CDR3 reads CASSGVGSAYEQYF. The DNA of the CDR3 is TGCGCCAGCAGCGGGGTCGGGAGTGCCTACGAGCAGTACTTC.

V usage is TRBV18 and J usage is TRBJ1-1, with no clear D. The germline V gene has CDR1 KGHSH and CDR2 LQKENI. This CDR3 has 15 residues. Trimming cost V 5 bases and J 3 bases, with 16 bases left between them. The CDR3 nucleotides are TGTGCCAGCTCAGAGTACTCCTCCGAGGACACTGAAGCTTTCTTT. This sequence encodes CASSEYSSEDTEAFF. The full variable domain, rest sourced from reference TRBV18 and TRBJ1-1, is NAGVMQNPRHLVRRRGQEARLRCSPMKGHSHVYWYRQLPEEGLKFMVYLQKENIIDESGMPKERFSAEFPKEGPSILRIQQVVRGDSAAYFCASSEYSSEDTEAFFGQGTRLTVV.

The chain recombines TRBV19 with TRBJ1-1; D unresolved. The CDR3 is made up of 14 amino acids. Germline V gives CDR1 LNHDA, CDR2 SQIVND (reference sequence). Between the trimmed V and J ends, which lost 3 bases and 1 base, there was a span of 9 bases. CDR3 residues: CASSISVANTEAFF. The CDR3 region has the DNA TGTGCCAGTAGTATTAGCGTGGCGAACACTGAAGCTTTCTTT.

The V and J genes are TRBV18 and TRBJ1-6; D is perhaps TRBD1 (5 bases). V shed 5 bases and J shed 0 bases, with 8 bases lying between them. This CDR3 has 15 residues. Germline loops: CDR1 KGHSH, CDR2 LQKENI. This CDR3 is CASSFDSSYNSPLHF. The CDR3 nucleotides read TGTGCCAGCTCATTCGACAGCTCCTATAATTCACCCCTCCACTTT.

This clone was seen more than once but under ten times. V usage is TRBV10-3 and J usage is TRBJ2-7, with D perhaps TRBD2 (5 bases). CDR1 and CDR2 from the germline V gene are ENHRY and SYGVKD. The germline V and J ends were trimmed by 3 bases and 7 bases, with 19 bases remaining between them. The CDR3 loop spans 15 amino acids. As DNA, the CDR3 is TGTGCCATCAGTGAATATGCCAGCTTCTCGGGAGAGCAGTACTTC. This gives the protein CAISEYASFSGEQYF.

This chain links TRBV19 with TRBJ2-2; 14 bases are a match to TRBD2. CDR1 and CDR2 from the germline V gene are LNHDA and SQIVND (reference sequence). The J segment lost 8 bases and the V segment lost 7 bases, leaving 9 bases of the junction unmatched. The CDR3 has 16 amino acids. The CDR3 DNA follows: TGTGCCAGTACCCCCGGGACTAGCGGGAGAGGGGGGGAGCTGTTTTTT. It yields the protein CASTPGTSGRGGELFF.

V and J are TRBV7-9 and TRBJ1-1, with 7 bases matching TRBD1. The length of the CDR3 is 13 residues. Trimming cost V 3 bases and J 7 bases; bases outside gene matches: 5. Germline assignment: CDR1 SEHNR and CDR2 FQNEAQ (reference sequence). CDR3 protein: CASSFLGGSEAFF. CDR3 nucleotide sequence: TGTGCCAGCAGCTTTTTAGGGGGCAGTGAAGCTTTCTTT. The full variable domain, in which reference TRBV7-9 and TRBJ1-1 provide the parts outside the CDR3, is DTGVSQNPRHKITKRGQNVTFRCDPISEHNRLYWYRQTLGQGPEFLTYFQNEAQLEKSRLLSDRFSAERPKGSFSTLEIQRTEQGDSAMYLCASSFLGGSEAFFGQGTRLTVV.

The genes are TRBV11-2 and TRBJ1-1, with 7 positions matching TRBD1. Germline V gives CDR1 SGHAT, CDR2 FQNNGV. This CDR3 region has 14 residues. V lost 5 bases and J lost 5; bases outside the gene matches: 8. CDR3 nucleotide sequence: TGTGCCAGCAGCACATCGACAGGGTTGACTGAAGCTTTCTTT. It encodes CASSTSTGLTEAFF.

In this sample, this clone turned up a few times. The rearrangement uses TRBV15 and TRBJ1-1; weak D call: TRBD1 (6 bases). Trimming left V 3 bases short and J 6 bases short, with 11 bases between. Germline CDR1 is LNHNV and CDR2 is YYDKDF (reference sequence). The CDR3 is 13 amino acids. This chain's CDR3 is CATSRGGQAEAFF. The CDR3 coding sequence is TGTGCCACCAGCAGGGGGGGGCAGGCTGAAGCTTTCTTT.

The chain uses TRBV19 and TRBJ2-3, with TRBD2 identical over 10 bases. Germline V gene lookup returns CDR1 LNHDA and CDR2 SQIVND (reference sequence). With V trimmed by 4 bases and J by 5 bases, 6 bases remained unmatched. The CDR3 is 15 amino acids. CDR3 loop: CASSSQRTSGDTQYF. The CDR3 region has the DNA TGTGCCAGTAGTAGCCAGAGGACTAGCGGAGATACGCAGTATTTT.

This clone was counted once. The rearrangement joins TRBV27 to TRBJ2-7; TRBD1 matches at 7 bases. V was clipped by 6 bases and J by 2 bases; unmatched bases: 10. Germline-derived CDR1 and CDR2 are MNHEY and SMNVEV (reference sequence). This CDR3 comprises 15 residues. Written as DNA, the CDR3 is TGTGCCAGCAGGAGCCCGACAGGGCTCGCCTACGAGCAGTACTTC. This sequence encodes CASRSPTGLAYEQYF.